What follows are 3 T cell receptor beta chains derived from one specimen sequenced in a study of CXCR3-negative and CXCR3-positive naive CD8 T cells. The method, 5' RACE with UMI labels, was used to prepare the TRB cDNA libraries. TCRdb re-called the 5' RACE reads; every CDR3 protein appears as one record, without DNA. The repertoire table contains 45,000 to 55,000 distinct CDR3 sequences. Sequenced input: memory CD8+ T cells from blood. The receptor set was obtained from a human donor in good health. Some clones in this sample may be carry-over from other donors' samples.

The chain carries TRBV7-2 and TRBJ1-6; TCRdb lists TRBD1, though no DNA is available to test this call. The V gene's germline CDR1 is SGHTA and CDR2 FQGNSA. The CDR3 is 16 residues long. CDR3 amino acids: CASSLHRAGYNSPLHF. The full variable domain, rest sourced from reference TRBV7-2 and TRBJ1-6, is GAGVSQSPSNKVTEKGKDVELRCDPISGHTALYWYRQSLGQGLEFLIYFQGNSAPDKSGLPSDRFSAERTGGSVSTLTIQRTQQEDSAVYLCASSLHRAGYNSPLHFGNGTRLTVT.

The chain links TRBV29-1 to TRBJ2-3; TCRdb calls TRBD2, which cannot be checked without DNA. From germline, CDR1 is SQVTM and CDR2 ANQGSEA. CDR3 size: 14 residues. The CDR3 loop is CSVEGGGYTDTQYF.

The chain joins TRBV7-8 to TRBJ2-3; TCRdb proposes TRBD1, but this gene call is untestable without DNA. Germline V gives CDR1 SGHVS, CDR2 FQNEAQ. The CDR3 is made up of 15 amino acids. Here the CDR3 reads CASSPGTGLGDTQYF.